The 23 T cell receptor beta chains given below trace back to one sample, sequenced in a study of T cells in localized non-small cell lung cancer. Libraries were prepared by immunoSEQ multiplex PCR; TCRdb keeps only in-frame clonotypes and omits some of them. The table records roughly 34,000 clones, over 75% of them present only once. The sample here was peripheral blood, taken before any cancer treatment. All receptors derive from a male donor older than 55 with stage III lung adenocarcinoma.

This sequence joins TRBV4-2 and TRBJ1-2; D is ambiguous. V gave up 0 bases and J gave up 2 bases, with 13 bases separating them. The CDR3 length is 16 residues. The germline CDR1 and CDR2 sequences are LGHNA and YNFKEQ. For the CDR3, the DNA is TGTGCCAGCAGCCAAGATCTGAAGGAATTCAACTATGGCTACACCTTC. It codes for CASSQDLKEFNYGYTF.

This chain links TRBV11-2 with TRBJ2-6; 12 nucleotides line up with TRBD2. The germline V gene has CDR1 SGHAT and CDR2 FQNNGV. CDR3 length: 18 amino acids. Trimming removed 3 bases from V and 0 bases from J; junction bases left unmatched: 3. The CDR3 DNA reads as TGTGCCAGCAGCTTGAGGACTAGCGGGGACTCTGGGGCCAACGTCCTGACTTTC. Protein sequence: CASSLRTSGDSGANVLTF.

The CDR3 DNA follows: TGTGCCAGCAGTGAAGCGAAGGGAAACACCATATATTTT. Translation: CASSEAKGNTIYF. This chain joins TRBV6-1 and TRBJ1-3; no clear D. CDR1 MNHNS and CDR2 SASEGT come from the germline V gene. The V gene lost 0 bases and the J gene lost 4 bases, with 4 bases spanning the gap. This CDR3 contains 13 residues.

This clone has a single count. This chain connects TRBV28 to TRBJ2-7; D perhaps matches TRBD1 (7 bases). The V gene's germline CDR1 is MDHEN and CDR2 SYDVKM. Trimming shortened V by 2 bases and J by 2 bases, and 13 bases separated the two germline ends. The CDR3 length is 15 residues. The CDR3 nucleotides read TGTGCCAGCAGTTTAGGGGCAGGGGGGACCTACGAGCAGTACTTC. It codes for CASSLGAGGTYEQYF.

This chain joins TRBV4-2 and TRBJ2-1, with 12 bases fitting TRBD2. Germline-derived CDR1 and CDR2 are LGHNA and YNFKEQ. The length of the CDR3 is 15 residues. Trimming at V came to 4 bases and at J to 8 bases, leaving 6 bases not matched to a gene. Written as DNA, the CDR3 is TGTGCCAGCAGCCCGCTAGCGGGGGGGGTCGATGAGCAGTTCTTC. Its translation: CASSPLAGGVDEQFF.

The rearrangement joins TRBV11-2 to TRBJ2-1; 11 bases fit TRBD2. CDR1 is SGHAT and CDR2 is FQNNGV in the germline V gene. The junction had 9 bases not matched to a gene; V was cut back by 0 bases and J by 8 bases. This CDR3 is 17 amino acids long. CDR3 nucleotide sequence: TGTGCCAGCAGCTTAGATGCGACGACTAGCGGGACCGATGAGCAGTTCTTC. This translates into CASSLDATTSGTDEQFF.

CDR3 bases: TGTGCCAGCAGTGGGGGACAGGGGAATGCAGATACGCAGTATTTT. Amino acid sequence: CASSGGQGNADTQYF. V gene TRBV27 combines with J gene TRBJ2-3; TRBD1 aligns across 10 bases. Trimming took 5 bases from V and 4 from J; bases not matched to a gene: 6. The CDR3 loop spans 15 amino acids. From germline, CDR1 is MNHEY and CDR2 SMNVEV (reference sequence).

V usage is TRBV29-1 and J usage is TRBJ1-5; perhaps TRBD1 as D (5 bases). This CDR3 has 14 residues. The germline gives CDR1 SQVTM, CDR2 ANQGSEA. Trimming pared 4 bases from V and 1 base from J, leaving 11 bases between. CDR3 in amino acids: CSVGGHGSNQPQHF. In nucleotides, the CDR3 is TGCAGCGTTGGCGGACATGGCAGCAATCAGCCCCAGCATTTT.

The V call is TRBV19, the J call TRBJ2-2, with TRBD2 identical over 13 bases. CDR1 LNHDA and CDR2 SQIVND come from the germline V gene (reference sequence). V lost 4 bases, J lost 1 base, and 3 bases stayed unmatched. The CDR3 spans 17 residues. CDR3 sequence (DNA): TGTGCCAGTAGTACGCGGACTAGCGGGGGGAACACCGGGGAGCTGTTTTTT. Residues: CASSTRTSGGNTGELFF.

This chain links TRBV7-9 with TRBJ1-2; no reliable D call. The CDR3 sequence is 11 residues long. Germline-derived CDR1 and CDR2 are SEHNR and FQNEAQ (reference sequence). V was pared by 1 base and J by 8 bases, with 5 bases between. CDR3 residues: CASSLEVGYTF. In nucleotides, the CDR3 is TGTGCCAGCAGCTTAGAAGTCGGCTACACCTTC. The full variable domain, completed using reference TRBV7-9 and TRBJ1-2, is DTGVSQNPRHKITKRGQNVTFRCDPISEHNRLYWYRQTLGQGPEFLTYFQNEAQLEKSRLLSDRFSAERPKGSFSTLEIQRTEQGDSAMYLCASSLEVGYTFGSGTRLTVV.

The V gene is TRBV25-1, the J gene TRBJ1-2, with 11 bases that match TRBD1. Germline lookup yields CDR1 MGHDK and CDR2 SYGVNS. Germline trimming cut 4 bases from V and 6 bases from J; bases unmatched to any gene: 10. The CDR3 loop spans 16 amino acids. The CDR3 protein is CASSATGTGGSNGYTF. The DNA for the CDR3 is TGTGCCAGCAGTGCCACCGGGACAGGGGGTTCAAATGGCTACACCTTC.

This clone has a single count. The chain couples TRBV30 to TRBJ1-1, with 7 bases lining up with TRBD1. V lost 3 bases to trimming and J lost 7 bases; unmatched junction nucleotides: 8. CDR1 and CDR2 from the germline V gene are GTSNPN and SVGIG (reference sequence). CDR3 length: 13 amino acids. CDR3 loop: CAWSPTGTGEAFF. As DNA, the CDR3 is TGTGCCTGGAGCCCGACAGGGACTGGTGAAGCTTTCTTT. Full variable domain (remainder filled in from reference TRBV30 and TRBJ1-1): SQTIHQWPATLVQPVGSPLSLECTVEGTSNPNLYWYRQAAGRGLQLLFYSVGIGQISSEVPQNLSASRPQDRQFILSSKKLLLSDSGFYLCAWSPTGTGEAFFGQGTRLTVV.

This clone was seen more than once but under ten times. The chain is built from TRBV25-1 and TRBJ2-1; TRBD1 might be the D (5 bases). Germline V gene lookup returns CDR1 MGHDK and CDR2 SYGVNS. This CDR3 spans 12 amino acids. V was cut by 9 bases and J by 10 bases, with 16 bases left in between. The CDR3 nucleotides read TGTGCCAGTGCCATAGGGGCGGAGGAGCAGTTCTTC. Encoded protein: CASAIGAEEQFF.

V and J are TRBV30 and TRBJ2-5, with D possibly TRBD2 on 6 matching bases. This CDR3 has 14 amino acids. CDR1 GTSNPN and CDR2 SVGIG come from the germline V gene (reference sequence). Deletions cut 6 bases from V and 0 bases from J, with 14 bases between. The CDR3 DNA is TGTGCCTGCGTCGGGGGTCCGTACCAAGAGACCCAGTACTTC. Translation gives CACVGGPYQETQYF.

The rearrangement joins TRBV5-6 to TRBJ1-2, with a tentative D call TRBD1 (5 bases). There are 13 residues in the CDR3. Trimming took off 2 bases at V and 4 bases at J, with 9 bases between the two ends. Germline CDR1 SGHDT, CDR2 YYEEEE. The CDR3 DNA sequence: TGTGCCAGCAGCTTCCAGGGAAGCTATGGCTACACCTTC. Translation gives CASSFQGSYGYTF.

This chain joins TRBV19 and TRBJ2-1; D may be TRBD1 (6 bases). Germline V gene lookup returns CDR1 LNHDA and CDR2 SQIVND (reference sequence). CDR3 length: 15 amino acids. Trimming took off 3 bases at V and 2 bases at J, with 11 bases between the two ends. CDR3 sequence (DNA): TGTGCCAGTAGTATGCAGGGGAGCGCCTACAATGAGCAGTTCTTC. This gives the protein CASSMQGSAYNEQFF.

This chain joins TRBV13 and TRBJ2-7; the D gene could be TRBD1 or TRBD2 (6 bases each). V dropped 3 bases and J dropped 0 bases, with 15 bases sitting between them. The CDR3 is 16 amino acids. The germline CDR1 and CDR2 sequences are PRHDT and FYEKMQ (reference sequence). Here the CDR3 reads CASSFQGGGGSYEQYF. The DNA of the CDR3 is TGTGCCAGCAGCTTCCAGGGCGGAGGGGGCTCCTACGAGCAGTACTTC.

The chain's CDR3 is CASSPTLKTGRGDQPQHF. In DNA form, the CDR3 reads TGTGCCAGCAGCCCCACCCTCAAAACGGGGAGGGGGGATCAGCCCCAGCATTTT. The chain couples TRBV5-5 to TRBJ1-5, with D tentatively TRBD1 (6 bases). V shed 4 bases and J shed 5 bases, with 25 bases lying between them. The germline V gene encodes CDR1 SGHKS and CDR2 YYEKEE (reference sequence). This CDR3 spans 18 amino acids.

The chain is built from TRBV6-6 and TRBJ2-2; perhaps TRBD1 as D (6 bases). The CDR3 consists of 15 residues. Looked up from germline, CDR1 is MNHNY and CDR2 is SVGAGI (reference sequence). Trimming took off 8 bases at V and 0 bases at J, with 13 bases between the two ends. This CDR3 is CASCLDSANTGELFF. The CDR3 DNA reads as TGTGCCAGCTGCCTGGACAGTGCGAACACCGGGGAGCTGTTTTTT.

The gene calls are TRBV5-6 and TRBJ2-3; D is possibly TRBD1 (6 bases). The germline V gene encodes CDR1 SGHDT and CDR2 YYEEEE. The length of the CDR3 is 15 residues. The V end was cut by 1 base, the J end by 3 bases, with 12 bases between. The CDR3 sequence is CASSLFGQTTDTQYF. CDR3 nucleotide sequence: TGTGCCAGCAGCTTGTTCGGACAGACGACAGATACGCAGTATTTT.

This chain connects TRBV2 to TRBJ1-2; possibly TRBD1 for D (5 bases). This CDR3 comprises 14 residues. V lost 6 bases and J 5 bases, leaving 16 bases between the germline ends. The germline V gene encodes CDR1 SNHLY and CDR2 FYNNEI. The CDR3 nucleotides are TGTGCCAGCAGGGGGGGGTCAGATATTTATGGCTACACCTTC. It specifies CASRGGSDIYGYTF.

The CDR3 sequence is CASSFLQGGTGELFF. The DNA of the CDR3 is TGTGCCAGCAGCTTTCTCCAGGGGGGCACCGGGGAGCTGTTTTTT. The chain links TRBV7-9 to TRBJ2-2, with D maybe TRBD1 (7 bases). Germline V gene lookup returns CDR1 SEHNR and CDR2 FQNEAQ (reference sequence). The CDR3 totals 15 residues. V was shortened by 3 bases and J by 4 bases, with 12 bases between the two germline ends. Combining the CDR3 with reference TRBV7-9 and TRBJ2-2 gives the whole variable domain DTGVSQNPRHKITKRGQNVTFRCDPISEHNRLYWYRQTLGQGPEFLTYFQNEAQLEKSRLLSDRFSAERPKGSFSTLEIQRTEQGDSAMYLCASSFLQGGTGELFFGEGSRLTVL.

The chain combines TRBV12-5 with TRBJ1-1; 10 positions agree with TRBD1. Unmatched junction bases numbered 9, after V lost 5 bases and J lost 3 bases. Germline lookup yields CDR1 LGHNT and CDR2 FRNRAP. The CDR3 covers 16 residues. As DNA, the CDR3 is TGTGCTAGTGGTATATACCCGGGACAGGGGTACACTGAAGCTTTCTTT. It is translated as CASGIYPGQGYTEAFF. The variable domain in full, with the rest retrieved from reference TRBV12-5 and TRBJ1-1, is DARVTQTPRHKVTEMGQEVTMRCQPILGHNTVFWYRQTMMQGLELLAYFRNRAPLDDSGMPKDRFSAEMPDATLATLKIQPSEPRDSAVYFCASGIYPGQGYTEAFFGQGTRLTVV.